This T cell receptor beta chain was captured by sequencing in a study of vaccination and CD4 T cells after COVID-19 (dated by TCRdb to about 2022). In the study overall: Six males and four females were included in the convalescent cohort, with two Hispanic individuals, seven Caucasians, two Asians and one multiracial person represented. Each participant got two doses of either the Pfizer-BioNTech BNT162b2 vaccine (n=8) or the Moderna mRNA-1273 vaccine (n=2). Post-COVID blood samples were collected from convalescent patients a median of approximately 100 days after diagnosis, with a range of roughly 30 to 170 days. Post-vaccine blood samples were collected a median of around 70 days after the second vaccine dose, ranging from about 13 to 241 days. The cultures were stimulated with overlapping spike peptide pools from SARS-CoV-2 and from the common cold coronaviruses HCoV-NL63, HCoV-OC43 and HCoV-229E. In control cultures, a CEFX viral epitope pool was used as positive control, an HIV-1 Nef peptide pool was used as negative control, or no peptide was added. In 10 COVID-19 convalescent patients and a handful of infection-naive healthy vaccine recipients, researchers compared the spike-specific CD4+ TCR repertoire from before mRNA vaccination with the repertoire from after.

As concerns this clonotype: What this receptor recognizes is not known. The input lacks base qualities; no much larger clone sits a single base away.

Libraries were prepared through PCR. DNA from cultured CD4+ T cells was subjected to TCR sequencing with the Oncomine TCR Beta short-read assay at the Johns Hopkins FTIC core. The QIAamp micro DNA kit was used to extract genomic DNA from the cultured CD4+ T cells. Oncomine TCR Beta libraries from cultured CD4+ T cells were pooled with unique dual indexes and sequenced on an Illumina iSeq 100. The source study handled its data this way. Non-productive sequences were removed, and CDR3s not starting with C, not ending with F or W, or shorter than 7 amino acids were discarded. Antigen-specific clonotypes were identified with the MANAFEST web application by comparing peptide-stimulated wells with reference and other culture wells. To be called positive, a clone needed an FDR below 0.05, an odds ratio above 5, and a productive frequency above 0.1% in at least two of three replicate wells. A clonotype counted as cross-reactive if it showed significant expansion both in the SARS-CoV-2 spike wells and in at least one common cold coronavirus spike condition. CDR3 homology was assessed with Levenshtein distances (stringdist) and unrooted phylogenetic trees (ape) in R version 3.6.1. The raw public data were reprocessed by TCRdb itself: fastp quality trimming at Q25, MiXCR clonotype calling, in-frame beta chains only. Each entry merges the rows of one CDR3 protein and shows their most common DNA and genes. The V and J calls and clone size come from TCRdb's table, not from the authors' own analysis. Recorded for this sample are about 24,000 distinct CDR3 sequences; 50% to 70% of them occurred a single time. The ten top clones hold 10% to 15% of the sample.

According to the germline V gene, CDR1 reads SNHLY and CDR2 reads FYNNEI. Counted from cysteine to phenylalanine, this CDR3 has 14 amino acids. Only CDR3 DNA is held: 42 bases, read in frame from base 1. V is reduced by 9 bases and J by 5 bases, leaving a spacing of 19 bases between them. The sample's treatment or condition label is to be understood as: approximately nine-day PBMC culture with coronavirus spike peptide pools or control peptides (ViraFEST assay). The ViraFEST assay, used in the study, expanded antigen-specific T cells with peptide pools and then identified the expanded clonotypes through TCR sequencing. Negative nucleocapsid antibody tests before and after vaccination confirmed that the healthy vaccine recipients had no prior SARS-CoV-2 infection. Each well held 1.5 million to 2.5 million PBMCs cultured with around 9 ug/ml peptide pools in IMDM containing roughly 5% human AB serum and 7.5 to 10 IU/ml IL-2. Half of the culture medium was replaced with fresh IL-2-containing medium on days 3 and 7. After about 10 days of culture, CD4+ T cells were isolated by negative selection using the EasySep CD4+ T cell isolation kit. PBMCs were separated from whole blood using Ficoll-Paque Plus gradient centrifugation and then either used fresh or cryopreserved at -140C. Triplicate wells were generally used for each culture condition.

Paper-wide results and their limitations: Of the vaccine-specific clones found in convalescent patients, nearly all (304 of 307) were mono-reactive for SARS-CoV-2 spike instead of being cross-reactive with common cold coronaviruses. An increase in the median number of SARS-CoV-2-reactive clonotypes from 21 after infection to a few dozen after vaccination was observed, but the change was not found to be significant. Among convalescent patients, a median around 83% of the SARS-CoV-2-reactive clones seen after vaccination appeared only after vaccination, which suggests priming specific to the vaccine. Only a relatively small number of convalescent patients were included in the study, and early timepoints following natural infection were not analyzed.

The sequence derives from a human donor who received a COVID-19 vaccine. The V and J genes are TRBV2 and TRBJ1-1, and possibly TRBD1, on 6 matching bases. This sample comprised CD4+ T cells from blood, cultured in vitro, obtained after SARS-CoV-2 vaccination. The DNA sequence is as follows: TGTGCCAGTGGCTATAACAGGGTAAGAACTGAAGCTTTCTTT. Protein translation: CASGYNRVRTEAFF.